This TCR beta chain appears in the sequencing data of a study of T cells in tuberculosis. Measured with immunoSEQ multiplex PCR; TCRdb has only the in-frame clones, and not every one. This table has approximately 35,000 clones, 97% appearing once. The CDR3 is 18 amino acids. Unmatched junction bases numbered 18, after V lost 6 bases and J lost 2 bases. CDR1 SGHDN and CDR2 FVKESK come from the germline V gene. The sequencing input was PBMCs. The sequence was collected from a donor between 10 and 35 years old with latent tuberculosis or without tuberculosis infection. The V gene is TRBV14, the J gene TRBJ2-7; TRBD1 aligns across 8 bases. CDR3 coding DNA: TGTGCCAGCAGTCCAAGAACCCCCTCAGAACAGGGGGCCTACGAGCAGTACTTC. Residues: CASSPRTPSEQGAYEQYF.